This entry lists 13 T cell receptor beta chains sequenced from one sample in a study of cytomegalovirus exposure and HLA in healthy donors. It was with 60 Vbeta and 13 Jbeta primers that the PCR ran. Here immunoSEQ multiplex PCR was the method, and the copy in TCRdb shows in-frame clones only, minus some. There are roughly 200,000 clones in the sample; around 78% occur only once, and about 1.9% lies in the top ten. The source material was PBMCs. These receptor sequences come from a man younger than 40 in good health and CMV-seronegative.

In regard to this clone: The same CDR3 also results from other DNA sequences found in this sample. The chain carries TRBV29-1 and TRBJ2-7; a possible D gene is TRBD1 (6 bases). Germline V gene sequence: CDR1 SQVTM, CDR2 ANQGSEA. The CDR3 has 12 amino acids. Trimming took off 6 bases at V and 2 bases at J, with 11 bases between the two ends. This CDR3 reads CSVSQGTYEQYF. The CDR3 DNA reads TGCAGCGTCTCACAGGGAACCTACGAGCAGTACTTC.

The rearrangement links TRBV29-1 to TRBJ2-7; 8 bases fit TRBD2. The V gene's germline CDR1 is SQVTM and CDR2 ANQGSEA. V gave up 6 bases and J gave up 6 bases; unmatched junction bases: 10. There are 13 residues in the CDR3. The CDR3 region is CSVRGDPTGEQYF. CDR3 DNA sequence: TGCAGCGTGCGGGGGGACCCGACCGGCGAGCAGTACTTC.

This clone was detected only once. This chain joins TRBV5-6 and TRBJ2-5, with D perhaps TRBD1 (5 bases). Trimming took 1 base from V and 0 from J, leaving 10 bases between them. The CDR3 contains 15 residues. Germline V lookup: CDR1 SGHDT, CDR2 YYEEEE. The CDR3 sequence: CASSLIGANQETQYF. Written as DNA, the CDR3 is TGTGCCAGCAGCTTGATAGGGGCCAACCAAGAGACCCAGTACTTC.

This sequence joins TRBV11-2 and TRBJ2-2, with 14 bases fitting TRBD2. V lost 6 bases to trimming and J lost 4 bases; unmatched junction nucleotides: 10. The CDR3 consists of 18 residues. Germline CDR1 and CDR2: SGHAT and FQNNGV. The chain's CDR3 is CASRGGTSGSLGTGELFF. CDR3 in DNA: TGTGCCAGCAGAGGAGGGACTAGCGGGAGTTTGGGCACCGGGGAGCTGTTTTTT.

This clone was detected only once. The rearrangement links TRBV27 to TRBJ2-7; the match to TRBD1 covers 8 bases. The J segment lost 3 bases and the V segment lost 6 bases, leaving 10 bases of the junction unmatched. CDR1 and CDR2 from the germline V gene are MNHEY and SMNVEV (reference sequence). This CDR3 contains 15 residues. The CDR3 bases are TGTGCCAGCAGACCCAAGGACAGGGCCCACTACGAGCAGTACTTC. This sequence encodes CASRPKDRAHYEQYF.

The chain recombines TRBV28 with TRBJ2-7; 13 bases are a match to TRBD2. Looked up from germline, CDR1 is MDHEN and CDR2 is SYDVKM. The CDR3 is 15 amino acids. The V segment lost 6 bases and the J segment 6 bases; nucleotides outside the gene matches: 8. DNA of the CDR3: TGTGCCAGCAGCTCCTTCGGACTAGCGGGAGCCGAGCAGTACTTC. Translation gives CASSSFGLAGAEQYF.

The chain carries TRBV2 and TRBJ2-1; D unclear. Germline V CDR1 and CDR2: SNHLY, FYNNEI. CDR3 length: 11 amino acids. Between the trimmed V and J ends, which lost 4 bases and 7 bases, there was a span of 5 bases. Here the CDR3 reads CASSVLNEQFF. The CDR3 DNA sequence: TGTGCCAGCAGTGTTCTGAATGAGCAGTTCTTC.

The genes are TRBV28 and TRBJ2-7; TRBD2 matches 7 bases. The CDR3 loop spans 14 amino acids. The V gene end was trimmed by 7 bases and the J gene end by 4 bases; junction bases not matched to a gene: 10. The germline gives CDR1 MDHEN, CDR2 SYDVKM. The CDR3 sequence is CASNAAGLKYEQYF. Written as DNA, the CDR3 is TGTGCCAGCAACGCTGCGGGACTAAAGTACGAGCAGTACTTC.

The chain has TRBV19 and TRBJ1-4; perhaps TRBD1 as D (6 bases). CDR3 size: 18 residues. V lost 6 bases, J lost 0 bases, and 20 bases lay in between. The germline CDR1 and CDR2 sequences are LNHDA and SQIVND (reference sequence). The CDR3 bases are TGTGCCAGTAGACAGAGGAGCGACAGGCCTGCAACTAATGAAAAACTGTTTTTT. Its translation: CASRQRSDRPATNEKLFF.

This clone was observed a single time. The chain combines TRBV15 with TRBJ1-5, with D maybe TRBD1 (5 bases). This CDR3 region has 18 residues. Germline V gene lookup returns CDR1 LNHNV and CDR2 YYDKDF (reference sequence). V was shortened by 5 bases and J by 5 bases, with 25 bases between the two germline ends. As DNA, the CDR3 is TGTGCCACCAGCGGCAGTACAGACAGATCCCTCTATTATCAGCCCCAGCATTTT. Translating it yields CATSGSTDRSLYYQPQHF.

The chain combines TRBV29-1 with TRBJ2-7; 8 bases agree with TRBD1. Germline CDR1 and CDR2: SQVTM and ANQGSEA. With 3 bases clipped from V and 6 bases from J, the junction kept 7 bases outside the gene matches. The CDR3 extends over 13 amino acids. Written as DNA, the CDR3 is TGCAGCGTTGACAGGACAGGGTTAGGCGAGCAGTACTTC. Protein: CSVDRTGLGEQYF.

The V call is TRBV7-9, the J call TRBJ2-6, with TRBD2 matching over 7 bases. From germline, CDR1 is SEHNR and CDR2 FQNEAQ (reference sequence). The CDR3 is made up of 19 amino acids. The junction had 12 bases not matched to a gene; V was cut back by 1 base and J by 3 bases. The CDR3 DNA reads TGTGCCAGCAGCTTAGATTTGGCGGCGGGAGTAGATGGGGCCAACGTCCTGACTTTC. Translating gives CASSLDLAAGVDGANVLTF.

The gene calls are TRBV27 and TRBJ2-7, with a weak D call TRBD2 (6 bases). The germline gives CDR1 MNHEY, CDR2 SMNVEV (reference sequence). V lost 5 bases and J lost 0, with 11 bases in between. This CDR3 is built from 14 residues. Here the CDR3 DNA reads TGTGCCAGCAGTCTAGCGCGAAGCTCCTACGAGCAGTACTTC. Translation gives CASSLARSSYEQYF.